This T cell receptor (beta chain) originates from a study of T cell changes during pregnancy in multiple sclerosis. Sequenced by immunoSEQ multiplex PCR; TCRdb stores in-frame clones only, minus some. The sample lists 50,000 or so clones; roughly 92% were seen once. V dropped 8 bases and J dropped 10 bases, with 14 bases sitting between them. The CDR3 has 10 residues. Germline values: CDR1 GTSNPN, CDR2 SVGIG (reference sequence). The receptor was derived from a female donor with multiple sclerosis, enrolled in a pregnancy study. The sequenced sample was CD4+ T cells from peripheral blood mononuclear cells, obtained in the third trimester of pregnancy. V gene TRBV30 combines with J gene TRBJ1-1; D perhaps matches TRBD1 (5 bases). The CDR3 coding sequence is TGTGCCGCACGCAGGGTAGTAGCTTTCTTT. It is translated as CAARRVVAFF.